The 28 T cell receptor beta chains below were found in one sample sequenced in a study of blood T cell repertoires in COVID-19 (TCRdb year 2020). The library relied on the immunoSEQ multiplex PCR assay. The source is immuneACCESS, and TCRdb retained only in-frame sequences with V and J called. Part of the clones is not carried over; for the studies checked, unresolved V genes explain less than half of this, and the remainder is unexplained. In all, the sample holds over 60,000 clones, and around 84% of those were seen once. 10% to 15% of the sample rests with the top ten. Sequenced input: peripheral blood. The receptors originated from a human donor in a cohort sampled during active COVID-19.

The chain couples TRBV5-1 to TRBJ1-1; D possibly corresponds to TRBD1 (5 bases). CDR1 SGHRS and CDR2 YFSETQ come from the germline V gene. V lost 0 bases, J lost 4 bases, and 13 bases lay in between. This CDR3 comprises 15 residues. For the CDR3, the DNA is TGCGCCAGCAGCTTGGTTCAGGGAGGTACCACTGAAGCTTTCTTT. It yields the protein CASSLVQGGTTEAFF.

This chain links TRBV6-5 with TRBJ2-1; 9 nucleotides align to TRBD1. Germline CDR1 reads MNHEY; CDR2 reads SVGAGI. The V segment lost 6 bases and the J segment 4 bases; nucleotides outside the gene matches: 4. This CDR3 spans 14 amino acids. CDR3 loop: CASSRQGDYNEQFF. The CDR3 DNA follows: TGTGCCAGCAGCAGACAGGGGGATTACAATGAGCAGTTCTTC.

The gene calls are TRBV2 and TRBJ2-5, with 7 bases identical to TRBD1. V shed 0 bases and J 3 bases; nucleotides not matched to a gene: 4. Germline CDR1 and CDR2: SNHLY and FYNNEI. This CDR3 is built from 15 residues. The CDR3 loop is CASSEALGGEETQYF. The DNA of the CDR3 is TGTGCCAGCAGTGAAGCGCTAGGGGGCGAAGAGACCCAGTACTTC.

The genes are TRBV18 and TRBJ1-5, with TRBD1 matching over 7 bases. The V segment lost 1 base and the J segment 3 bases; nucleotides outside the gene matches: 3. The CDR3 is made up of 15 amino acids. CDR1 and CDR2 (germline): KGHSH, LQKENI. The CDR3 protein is CASSPRDRDNQPQHF. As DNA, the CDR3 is TGTGCCAGCTCACCACGTGACAGGGACAATCAGCCCCAGCATTTT.

CDR3 amino acids: CASSAVTGGGNTIYF. CDR3 nucleotide sequence: TGCGCCAGCAGCGCGGTGACAGGGGGAGGAAACACCATATATTTT. The rearrangement links TRBV5-1 to TRBJ1-3; 9 bases match TRBD1. After removal of 4 bases from V and 4 bases from J, the junction contained 6 bases not matched to a gene. Germline V gene lookup returns CDR1 SGHRS and CDR2 YFSETQ. The CDR3 runs to 15 residues.

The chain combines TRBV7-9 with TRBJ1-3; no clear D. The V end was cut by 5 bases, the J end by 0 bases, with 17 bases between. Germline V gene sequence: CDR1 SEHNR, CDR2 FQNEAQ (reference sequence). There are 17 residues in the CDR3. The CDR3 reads CASSALRPLDSGNTIYF. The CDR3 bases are TGTGCCAGCAGCGCCCTGCGGCCATTGGACTCTGGAAACACCATATATTTT. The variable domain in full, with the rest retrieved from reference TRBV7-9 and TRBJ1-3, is DTGVSQNPRHKITKRGQNVTFRCDPISEHNRLYWYRQTLGQGPEFLTYFQNEAQLEKSRLLSDRFSAERPKGSFSTLEIQRTEQGDSAMYLCASSALRPLDSGNTIYFGEGSWLTVV.

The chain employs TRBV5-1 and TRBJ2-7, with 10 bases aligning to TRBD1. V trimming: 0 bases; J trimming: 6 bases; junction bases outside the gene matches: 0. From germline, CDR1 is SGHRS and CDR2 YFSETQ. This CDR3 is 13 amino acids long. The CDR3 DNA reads TGCGCCAGCAGCTTGGGACAGGGGGCCGAGCAGTACTTC. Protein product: CASSLGQGAEQYF.

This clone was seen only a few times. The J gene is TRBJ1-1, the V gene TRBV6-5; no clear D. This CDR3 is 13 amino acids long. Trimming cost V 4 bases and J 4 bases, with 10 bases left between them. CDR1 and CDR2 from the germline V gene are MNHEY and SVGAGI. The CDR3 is CASSLNSGTEAFF. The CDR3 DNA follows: TGTGCCAGCAGTTTAAACAGTGGCACTGAAGCTTTCTTT.

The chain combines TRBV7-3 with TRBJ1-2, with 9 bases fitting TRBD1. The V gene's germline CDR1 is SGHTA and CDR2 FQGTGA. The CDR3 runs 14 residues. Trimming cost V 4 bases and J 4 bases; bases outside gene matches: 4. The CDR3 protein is CASSSGQGPYGYTF. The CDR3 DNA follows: TGTGCCAGCAGCTCCGGACAGGGGCCCTATGGCTACACCTTC.

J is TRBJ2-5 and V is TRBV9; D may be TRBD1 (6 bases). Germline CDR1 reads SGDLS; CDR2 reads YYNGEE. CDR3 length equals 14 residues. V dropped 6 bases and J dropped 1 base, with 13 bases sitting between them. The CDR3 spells CASNTGLPQETQYF. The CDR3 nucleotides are TGTGCCAGCAATACAGGGTTGCCCCAAGAGACCCAGTACTTC.

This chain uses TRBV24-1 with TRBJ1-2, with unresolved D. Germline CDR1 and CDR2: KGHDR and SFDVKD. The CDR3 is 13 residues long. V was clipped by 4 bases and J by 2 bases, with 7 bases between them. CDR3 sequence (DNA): TGTGCCACCAGTGACCCAAGCAACTATGGCTACACCTTC. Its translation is CATSDPSNYGYTF.

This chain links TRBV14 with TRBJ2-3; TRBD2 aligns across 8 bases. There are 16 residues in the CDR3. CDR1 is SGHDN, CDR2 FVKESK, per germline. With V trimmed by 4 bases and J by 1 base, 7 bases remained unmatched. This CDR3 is CASSRERGFRTDTQYF. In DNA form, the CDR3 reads TGTGCCAGCAGCCGAGAGCGGGGGTTTCGCACAGATACGCAGTATTTT.

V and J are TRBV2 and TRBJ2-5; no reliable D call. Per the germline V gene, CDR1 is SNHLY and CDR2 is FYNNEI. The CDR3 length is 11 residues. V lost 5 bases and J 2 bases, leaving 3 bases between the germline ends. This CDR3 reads CASSPQETQYF. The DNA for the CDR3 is TGTGCCAGCAGTCCTCAAGAGACCCAGTACTTC. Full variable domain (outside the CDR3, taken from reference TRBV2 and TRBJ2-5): EPEVTQTPSHQVTQMGQEVILRCVPISNHLYFYWYRQILGQKVEFLVSFYNNEISEKSEIFDDQFSVERPDGSNFTLKIRSTKLEDSAMYFCASSPQETQYFGPGTRLLVL.

CDR3 in amino acids: CASSLSRGNYGYTF. CDR3 sequence (DNA): TGTGCCAGCAGCTTGTCCAGGGGGAACTATGGCTACACCTTC. The chain links TRBV5-6 to TRBJ1-2, with 7 nucleotides matching TRBD1. The V gene's germline CDR1 is SGHDT and CDR2 YYEEEE. The CDR3 contains 14 residues. Trimming cost V 1 base and J 2 bases; bases outside gene matches: 2.

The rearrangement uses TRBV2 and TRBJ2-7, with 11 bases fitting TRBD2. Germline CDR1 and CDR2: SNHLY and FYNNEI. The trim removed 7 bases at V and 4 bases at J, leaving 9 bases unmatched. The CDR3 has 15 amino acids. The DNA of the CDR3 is TGTGCCAGCAAACAACTAGCGGGGGACGGGTACGAGCAGTACTTC. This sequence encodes CASKQLAGDGYEQYF.

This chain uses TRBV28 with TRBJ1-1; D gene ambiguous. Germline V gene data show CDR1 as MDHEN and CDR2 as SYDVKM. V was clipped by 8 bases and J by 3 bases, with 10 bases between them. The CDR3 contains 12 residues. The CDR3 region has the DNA TGTGCCAGCCTTCAGATGGACACTGAAGCTTTCTTT. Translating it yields CASLQMDTEAFF.

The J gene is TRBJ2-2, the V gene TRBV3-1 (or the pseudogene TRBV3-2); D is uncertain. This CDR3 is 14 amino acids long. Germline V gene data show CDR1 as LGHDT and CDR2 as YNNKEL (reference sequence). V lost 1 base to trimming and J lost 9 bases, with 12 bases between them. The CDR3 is CASSQGSITRELFF. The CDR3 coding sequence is TGTGCCAGCAGCCAAGGGTCTATAACCAGGGAGCTGTTTTTT.

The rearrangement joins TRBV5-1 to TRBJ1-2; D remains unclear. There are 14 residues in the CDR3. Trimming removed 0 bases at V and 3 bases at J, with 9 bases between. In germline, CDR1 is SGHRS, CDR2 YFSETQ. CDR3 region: CASSLGAGDYGYTF. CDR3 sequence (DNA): TGCGCCAGCAGCTTGGGGGCCGGGGACTATGGCTACACCTTC.

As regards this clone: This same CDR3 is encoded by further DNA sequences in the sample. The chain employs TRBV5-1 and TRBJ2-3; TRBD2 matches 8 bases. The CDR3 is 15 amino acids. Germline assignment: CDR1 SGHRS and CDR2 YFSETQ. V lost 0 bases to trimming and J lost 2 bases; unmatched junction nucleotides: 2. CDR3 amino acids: CASSLVAGNTDTQYF. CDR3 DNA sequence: TGCGCCAGCAGCTTGGTAGCGGGGAACACAGATACGCAGTATTTT.

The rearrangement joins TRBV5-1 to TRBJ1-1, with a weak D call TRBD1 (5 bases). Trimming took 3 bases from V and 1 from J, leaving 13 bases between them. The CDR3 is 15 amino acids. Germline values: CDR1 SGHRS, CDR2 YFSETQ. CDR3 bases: TGCGCCAGCAGCTCTACGACAGCTCCGAACACTGAAGCTTTCTTT. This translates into CASSSTTAPNTEAFF.

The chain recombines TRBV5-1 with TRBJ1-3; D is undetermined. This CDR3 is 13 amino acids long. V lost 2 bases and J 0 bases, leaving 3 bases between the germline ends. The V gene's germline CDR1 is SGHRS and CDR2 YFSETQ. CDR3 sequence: CASSFSSGNTIYF. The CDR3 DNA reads TGCGCCAGCAGCTTCAGCTCTGGAAACACCATATATTTT. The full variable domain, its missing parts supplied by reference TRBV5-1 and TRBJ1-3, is KAGVTQTPRYLIKTRGQQVTLSCSPISGHRSVSWYQQTPGQGLQFLFEYFSETQRNKGNFPGRFSGRQFSNSRSEMNVSTLELGDSALYLCASSFSSGNTIYFGEGSWLTVV.

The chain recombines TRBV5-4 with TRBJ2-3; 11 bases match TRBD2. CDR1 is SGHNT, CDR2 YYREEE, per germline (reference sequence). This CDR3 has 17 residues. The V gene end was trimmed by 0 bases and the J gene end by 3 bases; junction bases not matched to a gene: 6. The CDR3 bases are TGTGCCAGCAGCTTGGAACTAGCGGGAGCGGGGACAGATACGCAGTATTTT. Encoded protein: CASSLELAGAGTDTQYF.

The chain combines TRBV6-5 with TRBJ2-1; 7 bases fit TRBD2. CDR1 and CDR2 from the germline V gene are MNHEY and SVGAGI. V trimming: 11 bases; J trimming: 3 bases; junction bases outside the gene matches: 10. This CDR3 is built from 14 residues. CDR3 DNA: TGTGCCTATCCCCCGGGACTATTCTACAATGAGCAGTTCTTC. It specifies CAYPPGLFYNEQFF.

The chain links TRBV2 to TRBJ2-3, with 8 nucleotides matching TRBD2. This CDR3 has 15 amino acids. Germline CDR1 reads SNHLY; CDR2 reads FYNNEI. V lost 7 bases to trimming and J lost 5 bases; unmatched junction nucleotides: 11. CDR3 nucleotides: TGTGCCAGCAACATGCCGGGGGGGCGAGGAGATACGCAGTATTTT. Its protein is CASNMPGGRGDTQYF.

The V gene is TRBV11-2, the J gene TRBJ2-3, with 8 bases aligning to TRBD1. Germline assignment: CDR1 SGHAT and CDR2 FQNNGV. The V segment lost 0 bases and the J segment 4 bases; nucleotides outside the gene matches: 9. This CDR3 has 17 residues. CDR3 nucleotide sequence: TGTGCCAGCAGCTTAGAGTATGGACAGGGAGGCTCAGATACGCAGTATTTT. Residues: CASSLEYGQGGSDTQYF.

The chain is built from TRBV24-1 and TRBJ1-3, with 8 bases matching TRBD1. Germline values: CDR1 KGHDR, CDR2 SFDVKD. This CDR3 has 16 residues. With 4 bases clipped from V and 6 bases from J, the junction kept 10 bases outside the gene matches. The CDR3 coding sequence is TGTGCCACCAGTGACCCTCCGGGACAGGCCGTAAACACCATATATTTT. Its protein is CATSDPPGQAVNTIYF.

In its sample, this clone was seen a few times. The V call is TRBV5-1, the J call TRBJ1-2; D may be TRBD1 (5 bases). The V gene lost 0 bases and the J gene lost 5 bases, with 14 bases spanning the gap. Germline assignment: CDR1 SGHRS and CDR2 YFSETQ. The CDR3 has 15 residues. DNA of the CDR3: TGCGCCAGCAGCTTGGATCGTGGGGGGATATATGGCTACACCTTC. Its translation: CASSLDRGGIYGYTF.

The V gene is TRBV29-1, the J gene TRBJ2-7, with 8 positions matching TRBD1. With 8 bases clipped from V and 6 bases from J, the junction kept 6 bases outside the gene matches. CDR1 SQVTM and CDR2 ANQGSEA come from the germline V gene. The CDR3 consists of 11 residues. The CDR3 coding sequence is TGCAGCACCGAGCAGGGGGCCGAGCAGTACTTC. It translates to CSTEQGAEQYF.